This T cell receptor beta chain comes out of a study of blood T cell repertoires in COVID-19. Background on the study: COVID-19 samples, acute and convalescent, were from the United States, Italy and Spain. The cDNA or gDNA used as material had been derived from T cells, B-cell-depleted T cells, or PBMCs.

V was shortened by 3 bases and J by 5 bases, with 14 bases between the two germline ends. The CDR3 extends over 14 amino acids. CDR1 and CDR2 from the germline V gene are DFQATT and SNEGSKA (reference sequence). TCRdb keeps only in-frame clones here, not all; method: immunoSEQ multiplex PCR. Among 120,000 or so clones listed, 90% were seen once. The chain has TRBV20-1 and TRBJ2-1; the D gene is possibly TRBD2 (6 bases). The sequence came from a man in his fifties with active COVID-19. The sample was peripheral blood. CDR3 sequence reads: CSASLGEAHNEQFF. The CDR3, as DNA: TGCAGTGCTAGTCTGGGGGAGGCCCACAATGAGCAGTTCTTC.